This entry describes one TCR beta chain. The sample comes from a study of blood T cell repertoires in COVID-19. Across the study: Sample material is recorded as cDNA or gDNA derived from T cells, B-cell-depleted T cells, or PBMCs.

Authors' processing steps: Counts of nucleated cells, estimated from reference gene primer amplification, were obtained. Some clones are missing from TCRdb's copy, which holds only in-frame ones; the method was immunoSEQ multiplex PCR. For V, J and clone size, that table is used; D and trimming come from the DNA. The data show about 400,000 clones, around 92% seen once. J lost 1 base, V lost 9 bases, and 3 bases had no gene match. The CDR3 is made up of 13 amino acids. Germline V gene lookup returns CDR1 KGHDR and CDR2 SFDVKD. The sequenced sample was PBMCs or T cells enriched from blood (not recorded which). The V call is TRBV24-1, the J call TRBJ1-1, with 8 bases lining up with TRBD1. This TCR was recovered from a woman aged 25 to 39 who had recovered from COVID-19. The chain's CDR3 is CATRGTGNTEAFF. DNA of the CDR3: TGTGCCACCCGCGGGACAGGGAACACTGAAGCTTTCTTT.